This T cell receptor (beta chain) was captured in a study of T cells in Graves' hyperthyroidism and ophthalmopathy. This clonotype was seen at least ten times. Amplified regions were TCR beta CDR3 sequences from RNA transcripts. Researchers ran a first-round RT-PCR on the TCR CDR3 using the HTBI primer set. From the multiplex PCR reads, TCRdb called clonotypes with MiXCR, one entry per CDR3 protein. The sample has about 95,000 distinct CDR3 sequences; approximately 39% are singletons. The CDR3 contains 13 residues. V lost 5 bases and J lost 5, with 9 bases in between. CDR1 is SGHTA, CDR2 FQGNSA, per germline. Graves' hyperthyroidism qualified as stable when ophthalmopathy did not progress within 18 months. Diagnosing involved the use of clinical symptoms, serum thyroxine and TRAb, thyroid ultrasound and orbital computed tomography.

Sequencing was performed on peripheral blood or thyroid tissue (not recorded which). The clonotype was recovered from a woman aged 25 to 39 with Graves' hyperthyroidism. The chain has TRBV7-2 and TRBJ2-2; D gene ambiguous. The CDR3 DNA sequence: TGTGCCAGCAGCCTCGGGTATACCGGGGAGCTGTTTTTT. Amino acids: CASSLGYTGELFF. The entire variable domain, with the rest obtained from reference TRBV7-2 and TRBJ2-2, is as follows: GAGVSQSPSNKVTEKGKDVELRCDPISGHTALYWYRQSLGQGLEFLIYFQGNSAPDKSGLPSDRFSAERTGGSVSTLTIQRTQQEDSAVYLCASSLGYTGELFFGEGSRLTVL.